This T cell receptor beta chain was documented in a study of CD4+ T cells in melanoma. Findings and limits, study-wide: Reportedly, melanoma neoantigen-specific CD4+ T cells showed varied differentiation states. A reported correlation linked neoantigen-specific CD4+ T cells to CD8+, macrophage and B cell function.

The CDR3 is 14 amino acids. The V and J ends lost 6 bases and 4 bases respectively, with 16 bases between them. CDR1 and CDR2 from the germline V gene are SGHRS and YFSETQ. Worth noting for this clone: What it binds is not known.

Sequencing used immunoSEQ multiplex PCR; TCRdb keeps in-frame clones, though not all of them. The table records approximately 110,000 clones, about nine tenths of them present only once. What was sequenced was peripheral blood. The chain carries TRBV5-1 and TRBJ1-1; D is perhaps TRBD1 (5 bases). This TCR derives from a human donor with melanoma. CDR3 DNA: TGCGCCAGCACCCAAACCACCGGGGCCACTGAAGCTTTCTTT. This encodes CASTQTTGATEAFF. Full variable domain (rest looked up from reference TRBV5-1 and TRBJ1-1): KAGVTQTPRYLIKTRGQQVTLSCSPISGHRSVSWYQQTPGQGLQFLFEYFSETQRNKGNFPGRFSGRQFSNSRSEMNVSTLELGDSALYLCASTQTTGATEAFFGQGTRLTVV.